The 16 T cell receptor beta chains listed next were all sequenced from one sample in a study of blood T cell repertoires in COVID-19. Clones were read by immunoSEQ multiplex PCR, and TCRdb kept only the in-frame ones, dropping some. This table holds some 390,000 clones, roughly 91% found once. The sequenced material came from PBMCs or T cells enriched from blood (not recorded which). Every receptor here comes from a young woman who had recovered from COVID-19.

This chain links TRBV18 with TRBJ2-7, with 8 positions matching TRBD1. There are 16 residues in the CDR3. Trimming at V came to 3 bases and at J to 2 bases, leaving 9 bases not matched to a gene. Germline CDR1 reads KGHSH; CDR2 reads LQKENI. The CDR3 protein is CASSPLRQGNPYEQYF. Here the CDR3 DNA reads TGTGCCAGCTCACCGTTGAGACAGGGGAATCCCTACGAGCAGTACTTC.

The rearrangement joins TRBV14 to TRBJ1-2, with TRBD1 as a possible D gene (5 bases). V was clipped by 2 bases and J by 8 bases, with 21 bases between them. This CDR3 has 16 residues. Germline lookup yields CDR1 SGHDN and CDR2 FVKESK. CDR3 residues: CASSQISGVQGYGYTF. In DNA form, the CDR3 reads TGTGCCAGCAGCCAAATTTCGGGGGTTCAAGGTTACGGCTACACCTTC.

CDR3 bases: TGTGCCAGCAGCTTAGAGGGCGGACTTCCCACAGATACGCAGTATTTT. Protein sequence: CASSLEGGLPTDTQYF. The rearrangement uses TRBV7-9 and TRBJ2-3; D may be TRBD2 (5 bases). Trimming removed 1 base from V and 2 bases from J, with 13 bases in between. Germline V gene lookup returns CDR1 SEHNR and CDR2 FQNEAQ (reference sequence). The CDR3 runs 16 residues.

The genes are TRBV6-5 and TRBJ2-1; a weak D match, TRBD1 (6 bases). This CDR3 is 13 amino acids long. Germline CDR1 is MNHEY and CDR2 is SVGAGI. The ends were cut back, 4 bases at V and 7 bases at J, with 11 bases in the middle. The CDR3 coding sequence is TGTGCCAGCAGTTGGCAGGGGTGGAATGAGCAGTTCTTC. Amino acid sequence: CASSWQGWNEQFF.

V is TRBV15 and J is TRBJ1-2, with D possibly being TRBD1 (5 bases). The V gene's germline CDR1 is LNHNV and CDR2 YYDKDF (reference sequence). V was pared by 5 bases and J by 6 bases, with 13 bases between. The CDR3 consists of 13 residues. CDR3 region: CATSRGTVNGYTF. The DNA of the CDR3 is TGTGCCACCAGCCGCGGGACGGTGAATGGCTACACCTTC.

V is TRBV3-1 (or the pseudogene TRBV3-2) and J is TRBJ1-6, with a tentative D call TRBD1 (6 bases). V shed 3 bases and J shed 9 bases, with 15 bases lying between them. This CDR3 spans 15 amino acids. From germline, CDR1 is LGHDT and CDR2 YNNKEL (reference sequence). The CDR3 loop is CASSQHSGARSPLHF. CDR3 DNA: TGTGCCAGCAGCCAGCATTCAGGGGCGCGTTCACCCCTCCACTTT.

The chain joins TRBV13 to TRBJ2-7; unclear D gene. The CDR3 has 11 residues. Trimming pared 6 bases from V and 6 bases from J, leaving 9 bases between. Germline V gene data show CDR1 as PRHDT and CDR2 as FYEKMQ (reference sequence). The CDR3 nucleotides read TGTGCCAGCAGTTCTGGAGCCGAGCAGTACTTC. Residues: CASSSGAEQYF. Full variable domain (rest looked up from reference TRBV13 and TRBJ2-7): AAGVIQSPRHLIKEKRETATLKCYPIPRHDTVYWYQQGPGQDPQFLISFYEKMQSDKGSIPDRFSAQQFSDYHSELNMSSLELGDSALYFCASSSGAEQYFGPGTRLTVT.

The gene calls are TRBV18 and TRBJ2-2; no firm D call. Between the trimmed V and J ends, which lost 3 bases and 4 bases, there was a span of 12 bases. CDR1 is KGHSH and CDR2 is LQKENI in the germline V gene. The CDR3 totals 15 residues. CDR3 nucleotides: TGTGCCAGCTCACCGGAGAAGGTGGCCACCGGGGAGCTGTTTTTT. Amino acids: CASSPEKVATGELFF.

The J gene is TRBJ2-3, the V gene TRBV7-3, with 12 positions matching TRBD2. This CDR3 spans 17 amino acids. The germline V gene has CDR1 SGHTA and CDR2 FQGTGA. V lost 5 bases, J lost 2 bases, and 8 bases stayed unmatched. In DNA form, the CDR3 reads TGTGCCAGCAGCCCCCTGACTAGCGGGAGAAACACAGATACGCAGTATTTT. Amino acid sequence: CASSPLTSGRNTDTQYF.

CDR3 coding DNA: TGTGCCAGCAGTTCCCCTGCTGGACAGGGGGCAATGTCCTACGAGCAGTACTTC. Its translation: CASSSPAGQGAMSYEQYF. The chain links TRBV27 to TRBJ2-7; TRBD1 agrees at 11 bases. In germline, CDR1 is MNHEY, CDR2 SMNVEV (reference sequence). Trimming took 4 bases from V and 1 from J; bases not matched to a gene: 12. The CDR3 extends over 18 amino acids.

V and J are TRBV6-6 and TRBJ1-2; TRBD1 agrees at 9 bases. The CDR3 covers 14 residues. With V trimmed by 6 bases and J by 3 bases, 5 bases remained unmatched. Germline V gives CDR1 MNHNY, CDR2 SVGAGI (reference sequence). The CDR3 sequence: CASRPGQGDYGYTF. The CDR3 DNA is TGTGCCAGCAGGCCGGGACAGGGTGACTATGGCTACACCTTC.

The chain's CDR3 is CASSPRTGGPSSYNEQFF. For the CDR3, the DNA is TGTGCCAGCAGCCCTCGGACAGGGGGGCCTAGCTCCTACAATGAGCAGTTCTTC. This rearrangement joins TRBV5-4 to TRBJ2-1; 10 nucleotides align to TRBD1. Germline loops: CDR1 SGHNT, CDR2 YYREEE (reference sequence). Trimming took 4 bases from V and 0 from J; bases not matched to a gene: 10. This CDR3 spans 18 amino acids.

The rearrangement uses TRBV7-2 and TRBJ2-7, with 7 positions matching TRBD2. The CDR3 totals 15 residues. CDR1 and CDR2 from the germline V gene are SGHTA and FQGNSA. After removal of 1 base from V and 0 bases from J, the junction contained 3 bases not matched to a gene. CDR3 protein: CASSLERGASYEQYF. CDR3 sequence (DNA): TGTGCCAGCAGCTTAGAGCGGGGAGCCTCCTACGAGCAGTACTTC.

This clone was detected only once. This sequence joins TRBV14 and TRBJ1-1; D call uncertain. V dropped 7 bases and J dropped 3 bases, with 12 bases sitting between them. The CDR3 is 13 residues long. Germline lookup yields CDR1 SGHDN and CDR2 FVKESK. CDR3 DNA: TGTGCCAGCAATATCGCGCCCCACACTGAAGCTTTCTTT. This codes for CASNIAPHTEAFF.

The chain links TRBV15 to TRBJ2-1, with 8 bases lining up with TRBD2. Germline assignment: CDR1 LNHNV and CDR2 YYDKDF (reference sequence). V shed 3 bases and J 3 bases; nucleotides not matched to a gene: 7. CDR3 size: 16 residues. CDR3 coding DNA: TGTGCCACCAGCAGTAGGGAGCGGGGGATCTACAATGAGCAGTTCTTC. This gives the protein CATSSRERGIYNEQFF.

This chain links TRBV27 with TRBJ1-1; 7 nucleotides line up with TRBD1. Losses at the gene ends were 9 bases for V and 2 bases for J; bases not matched to a gene: 6. Germline values: CDR1 MNHEY, CDR2 SMNVEV (reference sequence). The CDR3 is 13 residues long. The DNA of the CDR3 is TGTGCCAGTTTAAGGGGGCTTAACACTGAAGCTTTCTTT. Translated, it gives CASLRGLNTEAFF.